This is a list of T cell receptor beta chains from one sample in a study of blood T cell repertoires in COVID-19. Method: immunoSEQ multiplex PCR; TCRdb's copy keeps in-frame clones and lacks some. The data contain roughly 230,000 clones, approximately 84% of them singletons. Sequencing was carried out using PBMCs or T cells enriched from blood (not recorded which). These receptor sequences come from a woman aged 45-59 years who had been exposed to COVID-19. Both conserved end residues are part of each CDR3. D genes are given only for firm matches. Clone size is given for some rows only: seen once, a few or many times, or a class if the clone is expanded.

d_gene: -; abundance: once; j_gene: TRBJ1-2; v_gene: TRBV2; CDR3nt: TGTGCCAGCAGCGACCTACCGGGTCCCGTCTATGGCTACACCTTC; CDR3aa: CASSDLPGPVYGYTF
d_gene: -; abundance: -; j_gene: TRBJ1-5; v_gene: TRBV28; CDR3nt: TGTGCCAGCAGTATAGGGACATCCTCCCATCAGCCCCAGCATTTT; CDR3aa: CASSIGTSSHQPQHF
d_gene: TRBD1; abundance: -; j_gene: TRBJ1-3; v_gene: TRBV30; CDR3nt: TGTGCCTGGAGTCCGGACAGGGGGCTCTCTGGAAACACCATATATTTT; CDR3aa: CAWSPDRGLSGNTIYF
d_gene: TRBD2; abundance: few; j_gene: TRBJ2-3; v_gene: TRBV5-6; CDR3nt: TGTGCCAGCAGCTTGGGGCTAGCGGGGGCAAAGTATTTT; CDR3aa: CASSLGLAGAKYF
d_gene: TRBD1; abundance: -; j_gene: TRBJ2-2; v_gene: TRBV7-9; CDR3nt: TGTGCCAGCAGCTTCCTCCAGGGGGTGGAGGAGCTGTTTTTT; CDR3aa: CASSFLQGVEELFF
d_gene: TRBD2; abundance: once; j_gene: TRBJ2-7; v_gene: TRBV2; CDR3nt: TGTGCCAGTCGGACTAGCGGGGGGTACGAGCAGTACTTC; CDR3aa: CASRTSGGYEQYF
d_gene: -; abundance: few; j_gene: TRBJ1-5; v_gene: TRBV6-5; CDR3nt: TGTGCCAGCAGTTACTCGACGGGGGGAGCTCCGTCTGCCCAGCATTTT; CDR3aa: CASSYSTGGAPSAQHF
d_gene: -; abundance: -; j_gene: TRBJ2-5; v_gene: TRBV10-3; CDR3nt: TGTGCCATCAGTGAGACACGCGGGGAGCCGGAGACCCAGTACTTC; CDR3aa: CAISETRGEPETQYF
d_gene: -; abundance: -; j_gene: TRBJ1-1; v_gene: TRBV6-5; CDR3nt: TGTGCCAGCAATCGCGGCAACGCGAACACTGAAGCTTTCTTT; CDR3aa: CASNRGNANTEAFF
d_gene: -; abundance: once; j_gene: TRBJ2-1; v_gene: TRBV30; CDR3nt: TGTGCCTGGTTCAGTTCCTACAATGAGCAGTTCTTC; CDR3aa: CAWFSSYNEQFF
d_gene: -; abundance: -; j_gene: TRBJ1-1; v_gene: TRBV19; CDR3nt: TGTGCCAGTGGGGACCCCCGGGGGGCAATGAACACTGAAGCTTTCTTT; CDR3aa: CASGDPRGAMNTEAFF
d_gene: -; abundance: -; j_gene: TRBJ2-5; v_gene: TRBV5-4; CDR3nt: TGTGCCAGCAGCTTGGGGGCCTTGCAAGAGACCCAGTACTTC; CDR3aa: CASSLGALQETQYF
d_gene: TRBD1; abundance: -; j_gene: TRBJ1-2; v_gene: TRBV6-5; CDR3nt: TGTGCCAGCAGTCGAACAGGGGGCGCGGACTATGGCTACACCTTC; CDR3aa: CASSRTGGADYGYTF
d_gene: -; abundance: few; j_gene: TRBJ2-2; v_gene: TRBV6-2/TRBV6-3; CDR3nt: TGTGCCAGCAGTTCGACTCTCCCCCTCACCGGGGAGCTGTTTTTT; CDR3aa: CASSSTLPLTGELFF
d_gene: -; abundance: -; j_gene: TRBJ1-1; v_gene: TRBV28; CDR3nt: TGTGCCAGCAGGGTTCCAGGGGCTGAAGCTTTCTTT; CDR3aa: CASRVPGAEAFF
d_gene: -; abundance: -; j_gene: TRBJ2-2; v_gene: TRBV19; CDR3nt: TGTGCCAGTAGTACCGGCCGACTAAACACCGGGGAGCTGTTTTTT; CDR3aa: CASSTGRLNTGELFF
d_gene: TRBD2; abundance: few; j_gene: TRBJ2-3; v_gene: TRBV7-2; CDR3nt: TGTGCCAGCAGCTTACAAGCGGGATCCACAGATACGCAGTATTTT; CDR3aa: CASSLQAGSTDTQYF
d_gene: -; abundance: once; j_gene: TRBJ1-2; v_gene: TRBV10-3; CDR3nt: TGTGCCATCAGCCCTTGGGACACGGCTAACTATGGCTACACCTTC; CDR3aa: CAISPWDTANYGYTF
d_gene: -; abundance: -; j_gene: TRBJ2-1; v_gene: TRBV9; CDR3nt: TGTGCCAGCAGCGTAGGCGCGGGCTCCTACAATGAGCAGTTCTTC; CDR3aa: CASSVGAGSYNEQFF
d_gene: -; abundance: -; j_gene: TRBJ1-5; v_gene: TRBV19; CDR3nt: TGTGCCAGTAGTGTGAGATCCCGGGCCCCCGGGGGTCAGCCCCAGCATTTT; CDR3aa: CASSVRSRAPGGQPQHF
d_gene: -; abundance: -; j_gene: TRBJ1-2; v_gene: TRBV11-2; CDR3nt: TGTGCCAGCAGCTCCCGCCCAGGGGCCTATGGCTACACCTTC; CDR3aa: CASSSRPGAYGYTF
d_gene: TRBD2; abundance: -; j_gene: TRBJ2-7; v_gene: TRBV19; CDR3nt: TGTGCCAGTAGTAGCCTGGGACTAGCGGGAGTCTACGAGCAGTACTTC; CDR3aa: CASSSLGLAGVYEQYF
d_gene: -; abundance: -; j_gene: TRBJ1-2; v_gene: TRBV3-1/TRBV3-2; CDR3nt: TGTGCCAGCAGCCAAGAATTTGGGGGGGTAGGATATGGCTACACCTTC; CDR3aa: CASSQEFGGVGYGYTF
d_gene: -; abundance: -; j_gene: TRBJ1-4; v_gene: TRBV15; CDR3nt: TGTGCCACCAGCAGAGATCGAGAAGGAGGGAATGAAAAACTGTTTTTT; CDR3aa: CATSRDREGGNEKLFF
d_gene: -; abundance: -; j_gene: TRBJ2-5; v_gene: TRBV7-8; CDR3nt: TGTGCCAGCAGCTTTGGGGGGACGGCGGAGACCCAGTACTTC; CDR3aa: CASSFGGTAETQYF
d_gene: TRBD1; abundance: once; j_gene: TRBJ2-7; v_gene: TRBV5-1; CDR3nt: TGCGCCAGCAGCTGGGACAGCTCCTACGAGCAGTACTTC; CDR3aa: CASSWDSSYEQYF
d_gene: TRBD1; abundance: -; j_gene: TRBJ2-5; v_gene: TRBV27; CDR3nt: TGTGCCAGCAGTAGGGGGCTGGACAGGGGCTTTGCGACCCAGTACTTC; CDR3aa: CASSRGLDRGFATQYF
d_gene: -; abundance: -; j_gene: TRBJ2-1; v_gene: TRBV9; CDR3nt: TGTGCCAGCAGCCTCACTAACTACAATGAGCAGTTCTTC; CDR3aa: CASSLTNYNEQFF
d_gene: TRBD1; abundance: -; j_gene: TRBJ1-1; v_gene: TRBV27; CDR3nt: TGTGCCAGCAGTGGCAGGGGGCGAACTGAAGCTTTCTTT; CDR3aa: CASSGRGRTEAFF
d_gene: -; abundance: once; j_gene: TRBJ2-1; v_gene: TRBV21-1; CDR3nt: TGTGCCAGCAGCAAAGGGAATCGGGACTTGATTAACAATGAGCAGTTCTTC; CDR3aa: CASSKGNRDLINNEQFF
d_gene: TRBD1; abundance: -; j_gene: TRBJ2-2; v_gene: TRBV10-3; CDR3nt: TGTGCCATCAGTGGGATACAGGGGGCGTCCGGGGAGCTGTTTTTT; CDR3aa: CAISGIQGASGELFF
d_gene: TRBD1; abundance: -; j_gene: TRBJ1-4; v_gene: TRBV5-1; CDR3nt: TGCGCCAGCAGTTCCCTCGGTCCGGGACAGGGTGAAAAACTGTTTTTT; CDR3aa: CASSSLGPGQGEKLFF
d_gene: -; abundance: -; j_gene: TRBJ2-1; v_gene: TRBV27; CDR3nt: TGTGCCAGCAGTTCCCCCCTCCAGGGGAGGGGATACAATGAGCAGTTCTTC; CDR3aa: CASSSPLQGRGYNEQFF
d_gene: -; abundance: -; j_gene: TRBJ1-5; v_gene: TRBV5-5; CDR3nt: TGTGCCAGCAGCTCGATCCCCGGACAGATTAGCAATCAGCCCCAGCATTTT; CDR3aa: CASSSIPGQISNQPQHF
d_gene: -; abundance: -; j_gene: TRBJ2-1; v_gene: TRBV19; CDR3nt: TGTGCCAGTAGTACCGACCCAGGACTTTACAATGAGCAGTTCTTC; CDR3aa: CASSTDPGLYNEQFF
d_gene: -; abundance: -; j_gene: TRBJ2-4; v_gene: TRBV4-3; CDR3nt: TGCGCCAGCAGCCAAAGGGGCGAGCGCATTCAGTACTTC; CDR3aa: CASSQRGERIQYF
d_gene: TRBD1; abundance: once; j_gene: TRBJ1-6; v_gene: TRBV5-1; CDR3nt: TGCGCCAGTAGGGACAGCAGTAATTCACCCCTCCACTTT; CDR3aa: CASRDSSNSPLHF
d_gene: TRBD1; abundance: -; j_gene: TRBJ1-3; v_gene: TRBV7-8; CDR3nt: TGTGCCAGCAGCTTAACGGCAGGGGGCCCCTTCTCTGGAAACACCATATATTTT; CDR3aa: CASSLTAGGPFSGNTIYF
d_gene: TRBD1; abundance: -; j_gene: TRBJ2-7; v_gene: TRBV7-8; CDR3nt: TGTGCCAGCAGCTTTGACAGGGACGAGCAGTACTTC; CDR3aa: CASSFDRDEQYF
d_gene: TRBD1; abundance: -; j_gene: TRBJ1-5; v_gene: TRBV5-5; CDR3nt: TGTGCCAGCAGCTTTGACAGGGGGAGAAATCAGCCCCAGCATTTT; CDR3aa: CASSFDRGRNQPQHF
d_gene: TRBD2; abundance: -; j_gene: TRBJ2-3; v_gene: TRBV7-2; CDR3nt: TGTGCCAGCAGCTTGCACGGACTAGCGGGGACAGATACGCAGTATTTT; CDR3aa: CASSLHGLAGTDTQYF
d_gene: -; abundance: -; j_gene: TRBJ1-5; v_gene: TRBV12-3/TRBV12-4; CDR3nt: TGTGCCAGTTCTTGGACAGCTAATCAGCCCCAGCATTTT; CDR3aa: CASSWTANQPQHF
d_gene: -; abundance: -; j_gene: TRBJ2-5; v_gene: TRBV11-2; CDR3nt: TGTGCCAGCAGCCCCTTTGGGGGGGCTCGAAAGACCCAGTACTTC; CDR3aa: CASSPFGGARKTQYF
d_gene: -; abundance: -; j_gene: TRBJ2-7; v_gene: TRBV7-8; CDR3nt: TGTGCCAGCAGCCGAGGGACACCTCCTGTCTACGAGCAGTACTTC; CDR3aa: CASSRGTPPVYEQYF